The 31 T cell receptor beta chains given below trace back to one sample, sequenced in a study of blood T cell repertoires in COVID-19. Using immunoSEQ multiplex PCR, the repertoire was profiled, and TCRdb retains in-frame clones only, with some absent. The sample shows around 300,000 clones, around 90% of them seen only once. What was sequenced was PBMCs or T cells enriched from blood (not recorded which). These receptors were collected from a woman between 45 and 65 years old who had recovered from COVID-19.

The J gene is TRBJ2-2, the V gene TRBV9; maybe TRBD1 (5 bases). The CDR3 covers 16 residues. CDR1 and CDR2 from the germline V gene are SGDLS and YYNGEE. The V end lost 2 bases, the J end lost 5 bases, and 16 bases lay between the germline ends. CDR3 region: CASSVRFGAATGELFF. The CDR3, as DNA: TGTGCCAGCAGCGTCAGGTTTGGGGCTGCGACCGGGGAGCTGTTTTTT.

The chain recombines TRBV3-1 (or the pseudogene TRBV3-2) with TRBJ1-1, with TRBD1 as a possible D gene (6 bases). This CDR3 region has 15 residues. The germline V and J ends were trimmed by 2 bases and 1 base, with 11 bases remaining between them. The germline CDR1 and CDR2 sequences are LGHDT and YNNKEL (reference sequence). CDR3 sequence: CASSQIVGGNTEAFF. The DNA for the CDR3 is TGTGCCAGCAGCCAAATCGTAGGGGGGAACACTGAAGCTTTCTTT.

This clone was seen a few times. This sequence joins TRBV9 and TRBJ1-6; 7 nucleotides line up with TRBD1. The CDR3 loop spans 16 amino acids. The germline CDR1 and CDR2 sequences are SGDLS and YYNGEE. Trimming at V came to 0 bases and at J to 8 bases, leaving 8 bases not matched to a gene. The CDR3 coding sequence is TGTGCCAGCAGCGTAGAGGGGGCAGGGTTTTATTCACCCCTCCACTTT. Translated, it gives CASSVEGAGFYSPLHF.

This clone was observed once. V and J are TRBV11-2 and TRBJ1-1; weak D call: TRBD1 (5 bases). Germline V gene data show CDR1 as SGHAT and CDR2 as FQNNGV. Trimming cost V 3 bases and J 3 bases, with 8 bases left between them. CDR3 length equals 13 residues. The CDR3 bases are TGTGCCAGCAGCTTTACAGGAGACACTGAAGCTTTCTTT. Its protein product is CASSFTGDTEAFF.

The V and J genes are TRBV6-2 or TRBV6-3 and TRBJ1-5; 8 bases match TRBD1. With 5 bases clipped from V and 0 bases from J, the junction kept 3 bases outside the gene matches. CDR1 MNHEY and CDR2 SVGEGT come from the germline V gene. The CDR3 has 15 residues. CDR3 DNA: TGTGCCAGCAGTCGCGGGACAGGTAGCAATCAGCCCCAGCATTTT. The encoded protein is CASSRGTGSNQPQHF.

This clone is a singleton in its sample. This chain links TRBV6-1 with TRBJ2-2; perhaps TRBD2 as D (5 bases). Germline lookup yields CDR1 MNHNS and CDR2 SASEGT. The germline V and J ends were trimmed by 3 bases and 4 bases, with 12 bases remaining between them. The CDR3 runs to 15 residues. The DNA of the CDR3 is TGTGCCAGCAGTGAGCGGGTTCGGGGCACCGGGGAGCTGTTTTTT. Translation: CASSERVRGTGELFF.

The CDR3 reads CASSSYEAGSYNEQFF. CDR3 DNA sequence: TGTGCCAGCAGCTCTTACGAGGCGGGCTCCTACAATGAGCAGTTCTTC. The V call is TRBV9, the J call TRBJ2-1; D possibly corresponds to TRBD2 (5 bases). This CDR3 is built from 16 residues. Germline V gene lookup returns CDR1 SGDLS and CDR2 YYNGEE. V lost 4 bases and J lost 0, with 14 bases in between.

The chain links TRBV3-1 (or the pseudogene TRBV3-2) to TRBJ1-4, with TRBD1 matching 8 bases. J gave up 3 bases and V 3 bases, and 3 bases lay outside the gene matches. The V gene's germline CDR1 is LGHDT and CDR2 YNNKEL (reference sequence). The CDR3 covers 15 residues. The chain's CDR3 is CASSQDRVANEKLFF. CDR3 coding DNA: TGTGCCAGCAGCCAGGACAGGGTAGCTAATGAAAAACTGTTTTTT.

The count of this clone is one. This chain joins TRBV30 and TRBJ1-4; tentatively, D is TRBD1 (5 bases). Trimming left V 1 base short and J 5 bases short, with 17 bases between. Germline V gene lookup returns CDR1 GTSNPN and CDR2 SVGIG (reference sequence). This CDR3 has 16 amino acids. CDR3 DNA: TGTGCCTGGAGTGCCCGGGGGAGGGGCCAAAATGAAAAACTGTTTTTT. Amino acids: CAWSARGRGQNEKLFF.

The chain links TRBV7-8 to TRBJ2-2; TRBD1 matches 12 bases. The CDR3 covers 16 residues. Germline V lookup: CDR1 SGHVS, CDR2 FQNEAQ. After removal of 4 bases from V and 6 bases from J, the junction contained 6 bases not matched to a gene. The DNA for the CDR3 is TGTGCCAGCAGCTGGACCGGGACAGGGGGCCCCGGGGAGCTGTTTTTT. This gives the protein CASSWTGTGGPGELFF.

This chain links TRBV7-2 with TRBJ1-5, with TRBD1 matching over 7 bases. The CDR3 has 16 residues. The J segment lost 7 bases and the V segment lost 5 bases, leaving 14 bases of the junction unmatched. Germline V CDR1 and CDR2: SGHTA, FQGNSA. The CDR3 loop reads CASSLDRAGAGQPQHF. The CDR3 bases are TGTGCCAGCAGCCTTGACAGGGCAGGGGCAGGCCAGCCCCAGCATTTT.

The V call is TRBV10-2, the J call TRBJ1-6; no reliable D call. CDR1 is WSHSY and CDR2 is SAAADI in the germline V gene. This CDR3 has 13 amino acids. Between the trimmed V and J ends, which lost 0 bases and 8 bases, there was a span of 5 bases. CDR3 DNA sequence: TGCGCCAGCAGTGAGTCGTCCTATTCACCCCTCCACTTT. Its translation is CASSESSYSPLHF.

This clone showed up just a few times. The chain links TRBV3-1 (or the pseudogene TRBV3-2) to TRBJ1-5, with 7 nucleotides matching TRBD1. The germline V gene has CDR1 LGHDT and CDR2 YNNKEL (reference sequence). V dropped 5 bases and J dropped 6; count of bases not matched to a gene: 7. CDR3 length equals 14 residues. In DNA, the CDR3 is TGTGCCAGCAGCGGAACAGGGGTGGCTCAGCCCCAGCATTTT. Amino acid sequence: CASSGTGVAQPQHF.

This rearrangement joins TRBV28 to TRBJ2-1, with TRBD2 identical over 16 bases. The J segment lost 7 bases and the V segment lost 5 bases, leaving 5 bases of the junction unmatched. The germline V gene has CDR1 MDHEN and CDR2 SYDVKM. There are 16 residues in the CDR3. CDR3 sequence (DNA): TGTGCCAGCAGTCCCGGGACTAGCGGGAGGGGGAATGAGCAGTTCTTC. It yields the protein CASSPGTSGRGNEQFF.

J is TRBJ2-7 and V is TRBV5-6, with D possibly being TRBD2 (5 bases). The V end was cut by 4 bases, the J end by 3 bases, with 14 bases between. The CDR3 loop spans 14 amino acids. Germline V lookup: CDR1 SGHDT, CDR2 YYEEEE. For the CDR3, the DNA is TGTGCCAGCAGCATCCCCGGAGGTCGCTACGAGCAGTACTTC. Amino acids: CASSIPGGRYEQYF.

The V call is TRBV28, the J call TRBJ1-4, with D possibly matching TRBD1 (6 bases). The length of the CDR3 is 14 residues. The germline V gene encodes CDR1 MDHEN and CDR2 SYDVKM. Deletions cut 2 bases from V and 6 bases from J, with 10 bases between. The CDR3 here is CASSLPRGDEKLFF. The CDR3 bases are TGTGCCAGCAGTTTACCCAGGGGTGATGAAAAACTGTTTTTT. The full variable domain, with the rest looked up from reference TRBV28 and TRBJ1-4, is DVKVTQSSRYLVKRTGEKVFLECVQDMDHENMFWYRQDPGLGLRLIYFSYDVKMKEKGDIPEGYSVSREKKERFSLILESASTNQTSMYLCASSLPRGDEKLFFGSGTQLSVL.

This clone came up a few times. This sequence joins TRBV19 and TRBJ1-5, with D unclear. V lost 3 bases, J lost 2 bases, and 8 bases lay in between. The CDR3 spans 14 residues. Germline values: CDR1 LNHDA, CDR2 SQIVND (reference sequence). The CDR3 DNA follows: TGTGCCAGTAGTATCGACTGGGGCAATCAGCCCCAGCATTTT. Protein product: CASSIDWGNQPQHF.

This sequence joins TRBV19 and TRBJ2-1; 8 bases align to TRBD2. The V and J ends lost 3 bases and 5 bases, in that order; junction bases with no gene match: 6. This CDR3 contains 15 residues. Germline V gene data show CDR1 as LNHDA and CDR2 as SQIVND (reference sequence). CDR3 sequence (DNA): TGTGCCAGTAGTATTTTCAGCGGGAGTCACAATGAGCAGTTCTTC. Protein product: CASSIFSGSHNEQFF.

V is TRBV28 and J is TRBJ1-2; the D is unclear. Looked up from germline, CDR1 is MDHEN and CDR2 is SYDVKM. V lost 5 bases and J 3 bases, leaving 10 bases between the germline ends. CDR3 size: 13 residues. Written as DNA, the CDR3 is TGTGCCAGCAGTGCAGGCTGGGACTATGGCTACACCTTC. Translating it yields CASSAGWDYGYTF.

This rearrangement joins TRBV30 to TRBJ2-7, with 7 bases fitting TRBD2. The V and J ends lost 3 bases and 5 bases, in that order; junction bases with no gene match: 7. CDR3 length: 13 amino acids. From germline, CDR1 is GTSNPN and CDR2 SVGIG (reference sequence). Written as DNA, the CDR3 is TGTGCCTGGAGCGCTGGAGCGGGACACGAGCAGTACTTC. Its protein product is CAWSAGAGHEQYF.

The V gene is TRBV19, the J gene TRBJ2-2; TRBD1 agrees at 9 bases. The CDR3 has 15 amino acids. J was trimmed by 5 bases and V by 4 bases; bases with no gene match: 5. Germline assignment: CDR1 LNHDA and CDR2 SQIVND (reference sequence). Here the CDR3 reads CASSNLTGGTGELFF. The CDR3 region has the DNA TGTGCCAGTAGTAACCTGACAGGGGGAACCGGGGAGCTGTTTTTT.

This sequence joins TRBV7-3 and TRBJ2-3, with TRBD1 matching over 7 bases. Per the germline V gene, CDR1 is SGHTA and CDR2 is FQGTGA. V lost 3 bases, J lost 4 bases, and 1 base stayed unmatched. This CDR3 contains 13 residues. The CDR3 region has the DNA TGTGCCAGCAGCTTGACAGGGCCAGATACGCAGTATTTT. It yields the protein CASSLTGPDTQYF. The full variable domain, completed using reference TRBV7-3 and TRBJ2-3, is GAGVSQTPSNKVTEKGKYVELRCDPISGHTALYWYRQSLGQGPEFLIYFQGTGAADDSGLPNDRFFAVRPEGSVSTLKIQRTERGDSAVYLCASSLTGPDTQYFGPGTRLTVL.

The chain recombines TRBV7-6 with TRBJ1-1; no clear D gene. CDR1 is SGHVS and CDR2 is FNYEAQ in the germline V gene. Trimming took 1 base from V and 7 from J, leaving 10 bases between them. The CDR3 contains 13 residues. In DNA, the CDR3 is TGTGCCAGCAGCTTAGTTGGCGGAATTGAAGCTTTCTTT. It yields the protein CASSLVGGIEAFF. Complete variable domain (other parts from reference TRBV7-6 and TRBJ1-1): GAGVSQSPRYKVTKRGQDVALRCDPISGHVSLYWYRQALGQGPEFLTYFNYEAQQDKSGLPNDRFSAERPEGSISTLTIQRTEQRDSAMYRCASSLVGGIEAFFGQGTRLTVV.

V is TRBV5-1 and J is TRBJ2-7; tentatively, D is TRBD1 (6 bases). CDR1 and CDR2 from the germline V gene are SGHRS and YFSETQ. The V end was cut by 4 bases, the J end by 4 bases, with 12 bases between. The CDR3 is 13 amino acids. In DNA form, the CDR3 reads TGCGCCAGCAGCCTACCTAGGGGGTACGAGCAGTACTTC. Its protein product is CASSLPRGYEQYF.

The rearrangement links TRBV23-1 to TRBJ1-1; the D is unclear. TRBV23-1 counts as an open reading frame of uncertain function. V lost 3 bases and J lost 1, with 15 bases in between. The CDR3 is made up of 16 amino acids. CDR3 bases: TGCGCCAGCAGTCACCCTGATCAACACCCGAACACTGAAGCTTTCTTT. Its protein product is CASSHPDQHPNTEAFF.

The J gene is TRBJ1-5, the V gene TRBV28, with 9 positions matching TRBD1. The germline CDR1 and CDR2 sequences are MDHEN and SYDVKM. Trimming at V came to 6 bases and at J to 3 bases, leaving 6 bases not matched to a gene. CDR3 length: 15 amino acids. CDR3 in DNA: TGTGCCAGCAGCCCGTGGGACAGGGCCAATCAGCCCCAGCATTTT. As protein: CASSPWDRANQPQHF.

The J gene is TRBJ1-2, the V gene TRBV30, with a tentative D call TRBD1 (5 bases). The CDR3 has 14 residues. CDR1 is GTSNPN and CDR2 is SVGIG in the germline V gene (reference sequence). The V gene lost 5 bases and the J gene lost 7 bases, with 20 bases spanning the gap. The CDR3 nucleotides are TGTGCCTGGCTACACGCAGGGCGCGCTGCTGGCTACACCTTC. Protein sequence: CAWLHAGRAAGYTF.

The chain joins TRBV12-3 or TRBV12-4 to TRBJ2-7, with D perhaps matching TRBD1 (6 bases). The CDR3 covers 13 residues. V shed 6 bases and J shed 7 bases, with 16 bases lying between them. The CDR3 DNA follows: TGTGCCAGCAGGGGCGCAGGGGTCGGAGAGCAGTACTTC. It encodes CASRGAGVGEQYF.

Remarks on this clone: At one end the junction does not follow the germline gene, possibly because of a read error. This chain uses TRBV28 with TRBJ2-7; a possible D gene is TRBD2 (5 bases). The germline V gene has CDR1 MDHEN and CDR2 SYDVKM. This CDR3 has 15 residues. For the CDR3, the DNA is TGTGCCAGCAGTGCATCCTCCAGTCCGGGAAAATACCATCACTTC. This gives the protein CASSASSSPGKYHHF.

The rearrangement joins TRBV4-2 to TRBJ1-3; D remains unclear. Per the germline V gene, CDR1 is LGHNA and CDR2 is YNFKEQ. The length of the CDR3 is 17 residues. V lost 1 base, J lost 3 bases, and 16 bases lay in between. The DNA for the CDR3 is TGTGCCAGCAGCCAAGTCTTGAGGGCCACAGATGGAAACACCATATATTTT. Its protein product is CASSQVLRATDGNTIYF.

The J gene is TRBJ2-5, the V gene TRBV15; TRBD2 matches 11 bases. CDR1 is LNHNV and CDR2 is YYDKDF in the germline V gene (reference sequence). The length of the CDR3 is 18 residues. Losses at the gene ends were 0 bases for V and 4 bases for J; bases not matched to a gene: 10. The CDR3 DNA reads TGTGCCACCAGCAGAGATTCCCAACTAGCGGGAGCCCGAGAGACCCAGTACTTC. Protein product: CATSRDSQLAGARETQYF.